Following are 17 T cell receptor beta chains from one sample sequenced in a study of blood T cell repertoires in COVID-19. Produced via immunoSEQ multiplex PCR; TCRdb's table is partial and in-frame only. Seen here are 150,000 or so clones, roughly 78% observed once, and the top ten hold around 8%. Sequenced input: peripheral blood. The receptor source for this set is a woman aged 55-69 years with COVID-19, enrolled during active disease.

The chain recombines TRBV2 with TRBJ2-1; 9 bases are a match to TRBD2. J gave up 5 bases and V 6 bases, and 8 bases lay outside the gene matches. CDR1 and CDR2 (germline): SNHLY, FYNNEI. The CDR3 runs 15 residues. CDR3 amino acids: CASSLAGRSHNEQFF. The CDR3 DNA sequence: TGTGCCAGCAGCCTAGCGGGGCGGTCCCACAATGAGCAGTTCTTC.

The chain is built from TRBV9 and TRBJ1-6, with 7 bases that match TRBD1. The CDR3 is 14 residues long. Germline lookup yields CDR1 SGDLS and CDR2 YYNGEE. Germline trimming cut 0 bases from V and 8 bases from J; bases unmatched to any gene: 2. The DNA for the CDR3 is TGTGCCAGCAGCGTAGCGGGACAGTATTCACCCCTCCACTTT. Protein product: CASSVAGQYSPLHF.

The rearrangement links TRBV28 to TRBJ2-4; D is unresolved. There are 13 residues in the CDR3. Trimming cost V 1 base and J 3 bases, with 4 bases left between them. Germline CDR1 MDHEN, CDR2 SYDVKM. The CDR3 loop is CASSLLYKNIQYF. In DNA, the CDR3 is TGTGCCAGCAGTTTATTGTACAAAAACATTCAGTACTTC.

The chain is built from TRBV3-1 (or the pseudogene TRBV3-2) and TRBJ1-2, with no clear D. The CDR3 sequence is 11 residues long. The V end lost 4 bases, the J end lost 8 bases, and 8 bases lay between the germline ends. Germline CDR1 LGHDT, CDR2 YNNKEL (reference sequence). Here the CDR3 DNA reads TGTGCCAGCAGCCGCGGGAGGGGCTACACCTTC. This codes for CASSRGRGYTF.

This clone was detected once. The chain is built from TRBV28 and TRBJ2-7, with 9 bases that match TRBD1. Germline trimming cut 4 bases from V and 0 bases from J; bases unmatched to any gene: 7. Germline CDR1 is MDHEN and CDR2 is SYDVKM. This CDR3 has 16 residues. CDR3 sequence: CASSSPGTGTSYEQYF. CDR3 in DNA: TGTGCCAGCAGTTCACCCGGGACAGGGACCTCCTACGAGCAGTACTTC.

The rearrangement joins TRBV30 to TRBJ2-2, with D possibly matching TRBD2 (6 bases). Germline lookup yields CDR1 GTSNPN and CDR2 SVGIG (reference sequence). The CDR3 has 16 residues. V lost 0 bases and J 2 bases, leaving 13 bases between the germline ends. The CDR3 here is CAWSVLGGPNTGELFF. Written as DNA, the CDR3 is TGTGCCTGGAGTGTACTGGGGGGTCCCAACACCGGGGAGCTGTTTTTT.

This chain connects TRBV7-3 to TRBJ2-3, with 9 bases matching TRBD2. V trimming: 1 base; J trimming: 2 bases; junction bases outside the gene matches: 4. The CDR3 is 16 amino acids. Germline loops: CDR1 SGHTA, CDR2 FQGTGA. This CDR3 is CASSLSSGGFTDTQYF. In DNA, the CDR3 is TGTGCCAGCAGCTTAAGTAGCGGGGGCTTCACAGATACGCAGTATTTT.

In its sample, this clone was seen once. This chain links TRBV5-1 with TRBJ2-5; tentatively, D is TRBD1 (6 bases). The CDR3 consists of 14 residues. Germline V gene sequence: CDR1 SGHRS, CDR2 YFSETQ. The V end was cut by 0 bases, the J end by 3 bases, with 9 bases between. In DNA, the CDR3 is TGCGCCAGCAGCTTGGACAGGGTGGAAGAGACCCAGTACTTC. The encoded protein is CASSLDRVEETQYF.

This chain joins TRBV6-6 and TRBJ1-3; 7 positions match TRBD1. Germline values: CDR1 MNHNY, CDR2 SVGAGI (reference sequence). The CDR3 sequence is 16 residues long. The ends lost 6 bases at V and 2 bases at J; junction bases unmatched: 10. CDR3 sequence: CASRPRQGMPGNTIYF. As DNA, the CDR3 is TGTGCCAGCAGGCCCCGACAGGGAATGCCTGGAAACACCATATATTTT.

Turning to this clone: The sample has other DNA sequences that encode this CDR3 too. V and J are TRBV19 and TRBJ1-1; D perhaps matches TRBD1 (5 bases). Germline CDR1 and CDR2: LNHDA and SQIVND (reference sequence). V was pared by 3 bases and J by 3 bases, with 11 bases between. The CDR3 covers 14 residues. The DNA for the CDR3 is TGTGCCAGTAGTATCCGAGGCAGGGACACTGAAGCTTTCTTT. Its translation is CASSIRGRDTEAFF. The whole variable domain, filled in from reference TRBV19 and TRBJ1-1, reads DGGITQSPKYLFRKEGQNVTLSCEQNLNHDAMYWYRQDPGQGLRLIYYSQIVNDFQKGDIAEGYSVSREKKESFPLTVTSAQKNPTAFYLCASSIRGRDTEAFFGQGTRLTVV.

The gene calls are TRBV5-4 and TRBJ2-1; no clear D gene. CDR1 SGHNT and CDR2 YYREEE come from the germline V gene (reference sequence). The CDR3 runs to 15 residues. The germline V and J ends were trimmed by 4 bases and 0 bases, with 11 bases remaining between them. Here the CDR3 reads CASSGDSSSYNEQFF. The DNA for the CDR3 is TGTGCCAGCAGCGGAGACTCAAGCTCCTACAATGAGCAGTTCTTC.

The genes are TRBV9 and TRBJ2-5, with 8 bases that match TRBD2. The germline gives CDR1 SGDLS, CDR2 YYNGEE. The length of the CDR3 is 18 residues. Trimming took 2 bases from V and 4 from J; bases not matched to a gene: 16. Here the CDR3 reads CASSVAGGRGAVGETQYF. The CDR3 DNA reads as TGTGCCAGCAGCGTGGCCGGAGGGCGGGGGGCCGTCGGAGAGACCCAGTACTTC.

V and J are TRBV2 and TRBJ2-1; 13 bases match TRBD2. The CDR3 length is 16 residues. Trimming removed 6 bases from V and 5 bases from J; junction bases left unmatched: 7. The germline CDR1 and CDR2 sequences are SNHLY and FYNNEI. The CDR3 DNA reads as TGTGCCAGCAGAGAACTAGCGGGGGGGTTAGACAATGAGCAGTTCTTC. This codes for CASRELAGGLDNEQFF. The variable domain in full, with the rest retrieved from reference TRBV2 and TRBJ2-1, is EPEVTQTPSHQVTQMGQEVILRCVPISNHLYFYWYRQILGQKVEFLVSFYNNEISEKSEIFDDQFSVERPDGSNFTLKIRSTKLEDSAMYFCASRELAGGLDNEQFFGPGTRLTVL.

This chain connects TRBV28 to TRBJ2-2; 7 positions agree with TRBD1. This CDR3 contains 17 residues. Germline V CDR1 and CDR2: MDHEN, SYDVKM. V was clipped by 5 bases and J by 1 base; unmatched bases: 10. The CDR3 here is CASSRTGPTLNTGELFF. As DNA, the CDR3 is TGTGCCAGCAGTCGGACAGGCCCGACCCTGAACACCGGGGAGCTGTTTTTT.

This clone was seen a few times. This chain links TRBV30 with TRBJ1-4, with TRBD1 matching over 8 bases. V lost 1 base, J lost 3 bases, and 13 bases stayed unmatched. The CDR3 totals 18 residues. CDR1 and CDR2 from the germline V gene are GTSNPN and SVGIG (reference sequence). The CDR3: CAWSATGDRRLANEKLFF. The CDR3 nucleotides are TGTGCCTGGAGTGCCACAGGGGACAGGCGGTTGGCTAATGAAAAACTGTTTTTT.

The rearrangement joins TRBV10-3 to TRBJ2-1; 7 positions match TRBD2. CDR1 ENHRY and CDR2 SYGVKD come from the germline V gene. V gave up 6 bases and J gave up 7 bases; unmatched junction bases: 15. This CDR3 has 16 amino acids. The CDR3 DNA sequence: TGTGCCATCAGGAGATCGGGGGGAAGTAAGAAAAATGAGCAGTTCTTC. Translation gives CAIRRSGGSKKNEQFF.

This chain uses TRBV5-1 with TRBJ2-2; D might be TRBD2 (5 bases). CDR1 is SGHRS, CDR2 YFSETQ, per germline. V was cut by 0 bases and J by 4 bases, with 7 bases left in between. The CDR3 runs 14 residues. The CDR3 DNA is TGCGCCAGCAGCTTGGGACGGGGCACCGGGGAGCTGTTTTTT. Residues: CASSLGRGTGELFF.